This T cell receptor beta chain was captured in a study of T cells in Graves' hyperthyroidism and ophthalmopathy. TCR beta CDR3 region amplification was performed from RNA transcripts. In the first-round RT-PCR of the TCR CDR3, the HTBI primer set was used. TCRdb redid the calling of the multiplex PCR reads with MiXCR, one entry per CDR3 protein. The sample yields approximately 640,000 distinct CDR3 sequences, roughly 17% seen once. Study outcomes and limitations: Most thyroid clonotypes expanded above 0.001 were also detected in blood.

The table lists this clonotype with a few counts. Its antigen is still unknown. Those patients with uncontrolled infection, other autoimmune disease, pregnancy or lactation were excluded. Germline V gene data show CDR1 as LGHDT and CDR2 as YNNKEL (reference sequence). Losses at the gene ends were 5 bases for V and 8 bases for J; bases not matched to a gene: 9. This CDR3 spans 14 amino acids. The V and J genes are TRBV3-1 and TRBJ2-1; 7 bases line up with TRBD2. The receptor's source is a man aged 50 to 59 with Graves' hyperthyroidism. Sequencing used blood. Here the CDR3 DNA reads TGTGCCAGCAGCAGAGGGAGGGCGGGCTATGAGCAGTTCTTC. This translates into CASSRGRAGYEQFF.